The present T cell receptor beta chain was sequenced within a study of CD8 T cells in Susac syndrome (dated by TCRdb to between 2018 and 2020). In the study overall: Whether CD8+ T cell activation and differentiation in Susac syndrome was antigen driven was tested using repertoire sequencing. Findings and caveats that apply to the study as a whole: The number of individuals in the TCR sequencing and HLA analysis was recognized as being relatively small.

Peripheral blood CD8+ and CD4+ T cells from healthy donors, Susac syndrome patients and multiple sclerosis patients were profiled using high-throughput TCR beta sequencing. The multiple sclerosis controls were treatment-naive patients who had stable or active relapsing-remitting disease and met the revised McDonald criteria. CD8+ TEMRA cells were enriched by FACS, while bulk CD8+ and CD4+ T cells were purified by magnetic negative isolation. Blood was collected in EDTA tubes and processed within 24 hours, with PBMCs isolated through density gradient centrifugation. PBMCs intended for TCR sequencing were cryopreserved in liquid nitrogen and were subsequently thawed in a 37 degrees C water bath. Purity of sorted or isolated CD4+, CD8+ and CD8+ TEMRA cells was at least 90%. RNA was extracted using the RNeasy kit, and about 0.5 to 1 ug of the RNA was reverse transcribed with random hexamers. The immunoSEQ multiplex PCR assay, which covers 54 Vbeta and 13 Jbeta segments, was used to amplify TCR beta CDR3 regions. PCR amplification bias was corrected by using a synthetic template baseline for primer optimization and computational correction. The source study handled its data this way. Reads were annotated to V, D and J genes per IMGT and analyzed with immunoSEQ Analyzer, keeping only productive sequences. Clonality was calculated as one minus the Shannon entropy normalized by log2 of the number of productive unique sequences. For each patient and control, public and private clones were evaluated among the 100 most prevalent clones. Clones were defined as Susac-specific if absent from the healthy and MS cohorts, from 900 to 1,200 published viral clones and from other ImmuneACCESS disease sequences. The public reads were run again by TCRdb, first through fastp at Q25 and then through MiXCR, and only productive beta chains were kept. One record per CDR3 amino acid sequence lists the most common genes and DNA. The V and J calls and clone size come from TCRdb's table, not from the authors' own analysis. For this sample the table gives hundreds of thousands of distinct CDR3 sequences, of which 95% were detected only once. The biggest ten clones account for just over 0.08% of the sample.

On this clonotype itself: The antigen it recognizes is unknown. Base quality data are lacking; no much larger clone is found one base away.

Inclusive of the bounding cysteine and phenylalanine, the CDR3 is 13 residues long. The sequence is cut down to CDR3 DNA, 39 bases in frame from base 1. CDR1 and CDR2 are read off the germline V gene (reference sequence) as GTSNPN and SVGIG. Between the V and J ends, shortened by 8 bases and 0 bases respectively, the junction contains 11 bases. Material: CD4+ T cells from PBMCs. The chain employs TRBV30 and TRBJ1-5, with the D gene uncertain. This sequence was found in a human donor with multiple sclerosis. In nucleotide form, the sequence is TGTGCCAACCTACGAGGTAGCAATCAGCCCCAGCATTTT. It specifies CANLRGSNQPQHF.